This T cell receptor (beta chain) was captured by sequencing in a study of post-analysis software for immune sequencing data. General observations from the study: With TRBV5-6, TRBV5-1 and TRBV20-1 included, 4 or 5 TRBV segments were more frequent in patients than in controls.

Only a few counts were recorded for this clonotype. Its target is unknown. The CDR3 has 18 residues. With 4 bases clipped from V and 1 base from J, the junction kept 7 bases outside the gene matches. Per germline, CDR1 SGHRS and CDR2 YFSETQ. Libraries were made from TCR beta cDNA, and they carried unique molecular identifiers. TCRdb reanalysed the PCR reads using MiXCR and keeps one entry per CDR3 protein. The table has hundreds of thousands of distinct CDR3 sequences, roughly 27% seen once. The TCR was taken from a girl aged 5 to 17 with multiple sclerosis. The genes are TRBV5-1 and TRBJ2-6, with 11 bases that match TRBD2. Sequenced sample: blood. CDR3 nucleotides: TGCGCCAGCAGCGGGACTAGCGGAACCCCTTCTGGGGCCAACGTCCTGACTTTC. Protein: CASSGTSGTPSGANVLTF. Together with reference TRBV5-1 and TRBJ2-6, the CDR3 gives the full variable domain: KAGVTQTPRYLIKTRGQQVTLSCSPISGHRSVSWYQQTPGQGLQFLFEYFSETQRNKGNFPGRFSGRQFSNSRSEMNVSTLELGDSALYLCASSGTSGTPSGANVLTFGAGSRLTVL.